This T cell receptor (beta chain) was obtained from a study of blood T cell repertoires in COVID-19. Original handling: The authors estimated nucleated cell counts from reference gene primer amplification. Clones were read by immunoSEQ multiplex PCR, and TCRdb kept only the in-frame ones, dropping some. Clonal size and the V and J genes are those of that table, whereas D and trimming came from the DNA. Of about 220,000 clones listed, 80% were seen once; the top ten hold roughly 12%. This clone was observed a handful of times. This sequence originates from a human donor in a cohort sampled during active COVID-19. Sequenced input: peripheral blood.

The CDR3 DNA reads TGCGCCAGCAGCGATGGCGGGGAAGAGAATGTCGAGCAGTACTTC. This codes for CASSDGGEENVEQYF. This chain joins TRBV5-1 and TRBJ2-7; D is perhaps TRBD2 (6 bases). Germline loops: CDR1 SGHRS, CDR2 YFSETQ. The CDR3 is 15 amino acids. V lost 4 bases and J lost 6, with 20 bases in between.